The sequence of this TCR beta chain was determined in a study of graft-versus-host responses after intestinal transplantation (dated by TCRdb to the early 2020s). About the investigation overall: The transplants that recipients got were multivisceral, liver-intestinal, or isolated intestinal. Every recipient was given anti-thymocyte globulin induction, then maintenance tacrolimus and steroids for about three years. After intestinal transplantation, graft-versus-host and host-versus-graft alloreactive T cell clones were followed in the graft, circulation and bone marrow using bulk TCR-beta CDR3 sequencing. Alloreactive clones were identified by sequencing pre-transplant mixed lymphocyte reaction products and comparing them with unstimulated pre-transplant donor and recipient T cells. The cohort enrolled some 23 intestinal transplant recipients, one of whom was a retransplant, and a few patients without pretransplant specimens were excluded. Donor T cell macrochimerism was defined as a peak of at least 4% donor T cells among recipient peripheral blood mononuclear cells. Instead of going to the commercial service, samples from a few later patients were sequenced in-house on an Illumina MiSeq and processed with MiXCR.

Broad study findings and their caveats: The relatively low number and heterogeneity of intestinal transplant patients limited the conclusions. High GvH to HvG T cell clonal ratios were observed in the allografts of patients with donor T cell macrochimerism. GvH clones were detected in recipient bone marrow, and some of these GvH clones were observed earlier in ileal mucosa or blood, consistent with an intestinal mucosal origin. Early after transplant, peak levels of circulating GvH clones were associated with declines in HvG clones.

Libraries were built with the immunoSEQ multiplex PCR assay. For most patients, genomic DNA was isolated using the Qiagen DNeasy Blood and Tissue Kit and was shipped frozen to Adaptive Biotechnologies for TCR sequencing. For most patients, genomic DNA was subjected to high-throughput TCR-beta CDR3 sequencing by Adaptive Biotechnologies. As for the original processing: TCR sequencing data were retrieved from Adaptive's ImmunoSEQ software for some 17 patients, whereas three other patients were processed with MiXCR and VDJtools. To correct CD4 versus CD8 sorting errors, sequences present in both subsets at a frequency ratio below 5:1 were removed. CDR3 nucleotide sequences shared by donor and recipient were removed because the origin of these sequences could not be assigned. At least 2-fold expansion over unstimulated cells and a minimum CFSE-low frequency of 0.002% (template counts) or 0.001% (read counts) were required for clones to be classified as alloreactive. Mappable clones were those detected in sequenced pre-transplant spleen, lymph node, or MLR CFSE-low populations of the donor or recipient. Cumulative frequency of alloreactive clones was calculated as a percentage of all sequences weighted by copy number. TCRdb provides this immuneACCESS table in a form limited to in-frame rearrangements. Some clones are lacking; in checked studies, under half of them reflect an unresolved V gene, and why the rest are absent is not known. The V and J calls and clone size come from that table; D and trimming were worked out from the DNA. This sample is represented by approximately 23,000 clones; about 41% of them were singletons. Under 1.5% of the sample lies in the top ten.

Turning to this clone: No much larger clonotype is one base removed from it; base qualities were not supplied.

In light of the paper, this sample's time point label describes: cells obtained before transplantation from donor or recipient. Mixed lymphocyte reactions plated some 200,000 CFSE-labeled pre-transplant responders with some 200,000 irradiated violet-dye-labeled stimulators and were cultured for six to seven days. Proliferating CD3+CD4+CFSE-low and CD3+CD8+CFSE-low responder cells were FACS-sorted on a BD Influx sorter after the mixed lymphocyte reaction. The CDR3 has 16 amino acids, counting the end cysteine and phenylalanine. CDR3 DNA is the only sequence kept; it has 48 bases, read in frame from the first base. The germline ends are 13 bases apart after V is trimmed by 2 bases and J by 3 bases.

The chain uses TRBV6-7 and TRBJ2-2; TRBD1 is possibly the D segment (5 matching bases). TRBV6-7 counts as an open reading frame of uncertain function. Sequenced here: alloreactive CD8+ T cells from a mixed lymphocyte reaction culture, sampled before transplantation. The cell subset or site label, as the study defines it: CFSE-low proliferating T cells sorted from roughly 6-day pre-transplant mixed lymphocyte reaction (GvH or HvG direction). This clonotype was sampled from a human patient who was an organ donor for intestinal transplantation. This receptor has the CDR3 CASSYTGLRYTGELFF. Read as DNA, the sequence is TGTGCCAGCAGTTACACAGGCCTACGATACACCGGGGAGCTGTTTTTT.